This T cell receptor beta chain originates from a study of cytomegalovirus exposure and HLA in healthy donors. J was trimmed by 6 bases and V by 0 bases; bases with no gene match: 4. The CDR3 is 14 residues long. From germline, CDR1 is SGHNT and CDR2 YYREEE (reference sequence). Comments on this clone: Antigen specificity is unknown.

Notes on the study in general: The tendency of first-cohort TCR clusters to co-occur in the 120 or so validation repertoires emerged from a later analysis. Cytomegalovirus association was assigned to 170 or so TCR beta chains.

Produced via immunoSEQ multiplex PCR; TCRdb's table is partial and in-frame only. In the table there are 55,000 to 75,000 clones, approximately 93% of which are singletons. Sequences were obtained from PBMCs. This chain connects TRBV5-4 to TRBJ2-3; 7 bases fit TRBD1. This sequence originates from a man younger than 30 in good health and CMV-seropositive. The CDR3 DNA follows: TGTGCCAGCAGCTTGGGACAGGGAGACGATACGCAGTATTTT. Its translation: CASSLGQGDDTQYF.